One and the same sample provided the 26 T cell receptor beta chains below, sequenced in a study of vaccination and CD4 T cells after COVID-19. Cultured CD4+ T cell DNA was sequenced using the Oncomine TCR Beta short-read assay. TCRdb re-derived calls from the PCR reads in MiXCR, one entry per CDR3 protein. The data show tens of thousands of distinct CDR3 sequences, under 70% seen once. These receptors' targets are unknown. Treatment denoted: approximately 9-day PBMC culture with coronavirus spike peptide pools or control peptides (ViraFEST assay). The sequenced sample was CD4+ T cells from blood, cultured in vitro, obtained after SARS-CoV-2 vaccination. All receptors derive from a human donor who received a COVID-19 vaccine.

This chain links TRBV7-9 with TRBJ2-3; D tentatively reads TRBD1 or TRBD2 (6 bases each). This CDR3 has 14 amino acids. The V and J ends lost 5 bases and 3 bases respectively, with 12 bases between them. Germline CDR1 and CDR2: SEHNR and FQNEAQ (reference sequence). Here the CDR3 DNA reads TGTGCCAGCAGCCCGAGGGGGGAGACAGATACGCAGTATTTT. It specifies CASSPRGETDTQYF.

In its sample, this clonotype was seen a few times. J is TRBJ1-1 and V is TRBV2; 7 nucleotides match TRBD1. V lost 6 bases, J lost 1 base, and 5 bases stayed unmatched. The length of the CDR3 is 14 residues. The germline V gene encodes CDR1 SNHLY and CDR2 FYNNEI. The CDR3 region is CASRGTEWNTEAFF. CDR3 DNA sequence: TGTGCCAGCAGGGGGACAGAATGGAACACTGAAGCTTTCTTT.

This clonotype is a singleton in its sample. This chain connects TRBV7-9 to TRBJ2-3; D assignment may be TRBD1 or TRBD2 (6 bases each). The CDR3 loop spans 15 amino acids. CDR1 is SEHNR, CDR2 FQNEAQ, per germline (reference sequence). The V gene lost 1 base and the J gene lost 2 bases, with 10 bases spanning the gap. In nucleotides, the CDR3 is TGTGCCAGCAGCTTAGACGGGGGCCCCACAGATACGCAGTATTTT. Its translation: CASSLDGGPTDTQYF.

The chain employs TRBV20-1 and TRBJ2-3; TRBD2 matches 10 bases. The CDR3 consists of 18 residues. CDR1 is DFQATT and CDR2 is SNEGSKA in the germline V gene (reference sequence). The V gene end was trimmed by 0 bases and the J gene end by 5 bases; junction bases not matched to a gene: 14. The CDR3 DNA reads TGCAGTGCTAGAGACGCAAGGTCACTAGCGGGATTTTTAGATACGCAGTATTTT. It is translated as CSARDARSLAGFLDTQYF.

The rearrangement links TRBV20-1 to TRBJ2-5; 13 bases align to TRBD2. CDR1 and CDR2 from the germline V gene are DFQATT and SNEGSKA (reference sequence). V shed 1 base, J shed 1 base, and the junction held 9 bases outside the gene matches. The CDR3 is 18 amino acids. CDR3 loop: CSARVRPRLAGGQETQYF. In DNA form, the CDR3 reads TGCAGTGCTAGAGTCCGGCCGAGACTAGCGGGGGGCCAAGAGACCCAGTACTTC.

J is TRBJ1-1 and V is TRBV7-8; unclear D gene. Germline V CDR1 and CDR2: SGHVS, FQNEAQ. The CDR3 contains 15 residues. V lost 3 bases to trimming and J lost 4 bases, with 15 bases between them. The CDR3 loop reads CASSFGRWESTEAFF. The CDR3 coding sequence is TGTGCCAGCAGCTTTGGCAGGTGGGAGAGCACTGAAGCTTTCTTT.

This clonotype came up a few times. This chain joins TRBV19 and TRBJ1-5; D unresolved. The CDR3 spans 17 residues. Germline CDR1 and CDR2: LNHDA and SQIVND (reference sequence). The V end was cut by 3 bases, the J end by 4 bases, with 19 bases between. CDR3 nucleotide sequence: TGTGCCAGTAGTATGGGCTCCGGCGAGAAACAAAATCAGCCCCAGCATTTT. This codes for CASSMGSGEKQNQPQHF.

This clonotype showed up just a few times. The chain uses TRBV20-1 and TRBJ2-5, with 12 bases matching TRBD2. The CDR3 is 15 amino acids. V lost 6 bases, J lost 4 bases, and 9 bases stayed unmatched. Germline CDR1 reads DFQATT; CDR2 reads SNEGSKA (reference sequence). The DNA for the CDR3 is TGCAGTGCGCGCTCGGCTAGCGGGGGGGGAGAGACCCAGTACTTC. Its protein is CSARSASGGGETQYF.

This rearrangement joins TRBV12-3 or TRBV12-4 to TRBJ1-1, with TRBD1 matching 10 bases. The CDR3 contains 14 residues. J lost 5 bases, V lost 5 bases, and 5 bases had no gene match. CDR3 sequence reads: CASSKGQGWTEAFF. The CDR3 coding sequence is TGTGCCAGCAGTAAGGGACAGGGGTGGACTGAAGCTTTCTTT.

The chain carries TRBV19 and TRBJ1-1, with a possible D match to TRBD1 (5 bases). The ends were cut back, 3 bases at V and 6 bases at J, with 11 bases in the middle. CDR3 length equals 13 residues. Germline-derived CDR1 and CDR2 are LNHDA and SQIVND (reference sequence). The CDR3 sequence: CASSIGRDSEAFF. In DNA form, the CDR3 reads TGTGCCAGTAGTATTGGAAGGGACTCTGAAGCTTTCTTT. Together with reference TRBV19 and TRBJ1-1, the CDR3 gives the full variable domain: DGGITQSPKYLFRKEGQNVTLSCEQNLNHDAMYWYRQDPGQGLRLIYYSQIVNDFQKGDIAEGYSVSREKKESFPLTVTSAQKNPTAFYLCASSIGRDSEAFFGQGTRLTVV.

This clonotype was counted a single time. The chain links TRBV30 to TRBJ2-2, with D possibly being TRBD2 (6 bases). Trimming removed 4 bases from V and 4 bases from J, with 10 bases in between. This CDR3 has 13 amino acids. The germline CDR1 and CDR2 sequences are GTSNPN and SVGIG (reference sequence). The DNA for the CDR3 is TGTGCCTGGACTGCGGGGTCCACCGGGGAGCTGTTTTTT. It translates to CAWTAGSTGELFF. The variable domain in full, completed from reference TRBV30 and TRBJ2-2, reads SQTIHQWPATLVQPVGSPLSLECTVEGTSNPNLYWYRQAAGRGLQLLFYSVGIGQISSEVPQNLSASRPQDRQFILSSKKLLLSDSGFYLCAWTAGSTGELFFGEGSRLTVL.

The V call is TRBV12-3 or TRBV12-4, the J call TRBJ1-2; 7 bases are a match to TRBD1. V trimming: 5 bases; J trimming: 3 bases; junction bases outside the gene matches: 6. CDR3 size: 14 residues. CDR3 DNA: TGTGCCAGCAGTGGACAGGCTCGATACTATGGCTACACCTTC. It specifies CASSGQARYYGYTF.

This clonotype was counted between two and nine times. The chain uses TRBV2 and TRBJ1-2; a weak D match, TRBD1 (5 bases). V was pared by 6 bases and J by 1 base, with 9 bases between. There are 13 residues in the CDR3. Germline V gene data show CDR1 as SNHLY and CDR2 as FYNNEI. The CDR3 region has the DNA TGTGCCAGCAGCGGGGACGGTAACTATGGCTACACCTTC. Encoded protein: CASSGDGNYGYTF.

The chain uses TRBV7-9 and TRBJ2-5; D unresolved. Germline CDR1 is SEHNR and CDR2 is FQNEAQ (reference sequence). V was shortened by 1 base and J by 3 bases, with 9 bases between the two germline ends. This CDR3 region has 14 residues. The CDR3: CASSLVTSKETQYF. The DNA of the CDR3 is TGTGCCAGCAGCTTAGTGACTTCTAAAGAGACCCAGTACTTC.

This chain links TRBV10-3 with TRBJ1-4, with D perhaps TRBD1 (6 bases). Germline-derived CDR1 and CDR2 are ENHRY and SYGVKD. V was pared by 11 bases and J by 6 bases, with 19 bases between. This CDR3 is 14 amino acids long. CDR3 sequence (DNA): TGTGCCGCACGAGCGGGGGCGTTTGATGAAAAACTGTTTTTT. Encoded protein: CAARAGAFDEKLFF.

The V and J genes are TRBV7-9 and TRBJ1-4; D remains ambiguous. This CDR3 spans 14 amino acids. V lost 5 bases and J 4 bases, leaving 11 bases between the germline ends. The germline CDR1 and CDR2 sequences are SEHNR and FQNEAQ (reference sequence). The CDR3 DNA follows: TGTGCCAGCAGCCCCGGTCAGATTAATGAAAAACTGTTTTTT. It translates to CASSPGQINEKLFF.

DNA of the CDR3: TGTGCCAGCAGTTACTCGATGGGACACTTCGGTGCTTTCTTT. Protein: CASSYSMGHFGAFF. This chain connects TRBV6-5 to TRBJ1-1; tentatively, D is TRBD1 (6 bases). V lost 0 bases, J lost 11 bases, and 16 bases lay in between. The CDR3 runs to 14 residues. Germline CDR1 reads MNHEY; CDR2 reads SVGAGI.

The rearrangement uses TRBV24-1 and TRBJ1-4, with TRBD1 matching 9 bases. Germline V gene data show CDR1 as KGHDR and CDR2 as SFDVKD. This CDR3 spans 14 amino acids. Losses at the gene ends were 7 bases for V and 8 bases for J; bases not matched to a gene: 7. The DNA for the CDR3 is TGTGCCACCAGGGGACAGGGTTATATGGAAAAACTGTTTTTT. Its translation is CATRGQGYMEKLFF.

The chain links TRBV20-1 to TRBJ2-2; TRBD2 matches at 9 bases. CDR3 size: 15 residues. J was trimmed by 5 bases and V by 4 bases; bases with no gene match: 8. Germline V lookup: CDR1 DFQATT, CDR2 SNEGSKA (reference sequence). The CDR3 is CSATFRLAGTGELFF. CDR3 in DNA: TGCAGTGCTACTTTCAGGCTAGCGGGGACCGGGGAGCTGTTTTTT.

CDR3 sequence (DNA): TGTGCCAGCAGTTTAGTTGGGGAGGCTTCACCCCTCCACTTT. Amino acids: CASSLVGEASPLHF. The V call is TRBV12-3 or TRBV12-4, the J call TRBJ1-6; no definite D call. The CDR3 loop spans 14 amino acids. Trimming pared 1 base from V and 9 bases from J, leaving 10 bases between.

There are a few counts of this clonotype. The chain carries TRBV19 and TRBJ1-5, with 8 bases lining up with TRBD1. With 5 bases clipped from V and 4 bases from J, the junction kept 4 bases outside the gene matches. From germline, CDR1 is LNHDA and CDR2 SQIVND (reference sequence). The CDR3 consists of 14 residues. CDR3 sequence (DNA): TGTGCCAGTAGTGCGGGACAGGCTAATCAGCCCCAGCATTTT. It is translated as CASSAGQANQPQHF.

The chain couples TRBV7-9 to TRBJ2-7; unclear D gene. Looked up from germline, CDR1 is SEHNR and CDR2 is FQNEAQ (reference sequence). The CDR3 consists of 12 residues. Trimming cost V 6 bases and J 3 bases, with 9 bases left between them. The CDR3 loop reads CASRPQGYEQYF. The CDR3 nucleotides are TGTGCCAGCAGACCTCAAGGCTACGAGCAGTACTTC.

The gene calls are TRBV19 and TRBJ2-3; D may be TRBD1 (5 bases). The V gene lost 4 bases and the J gene lost 3 bases, with 11 bases spanning the gap. CDR1 and CDR2 (germline): LNHDA, SQIVND (reference sequence). This CDR3 is 14 amino acids long. The DNA for the CDR3 is TGTGCCAGTAGTACCGGGCAGGGAACAGATACGCAGTATTTT. Translated: CASSTGQGTDTQYF.

The chain couples TRBV2 to TRBJ2-7; D gene unclear. V was clipped by 8 bases and J by 2 bases, with 10 bases between them. There are 12 residues in the CDR3. Germline V gene sequence: CDR1 SNHLY, CDR2 FYNNEI. In nucleotides, the CDR3 is TGTGCCAGCTGCCGCCCACCCTACGAGCAGTACTTC. This codes for CASCRPPYEQYF.

The V and J genes are TRBV28 and TRBJ2-2; D is unclear. CDR1 MDHEN and CDR2 SYDVKM come from the germline V gene. Trimming removed 10 bases from V and 4 bases from J, with 13 bases in between. The CDR3 has 13 residues. CDR3 sequence: CATQVGSTGELFF. The CDR3 coding sequence is TGTGCCACCCAAGTAGGCAGCACCGGGGAGCTGTTTTTT.

This chain uses TRBV30 with TRBJ2-7; D might be TRBD1 or TRBD2, each matching 5 bases. Trimming stripped 3 bases from V and 3 bases from J, with 15 bases between. There are 14 residues in the CDR3. Per the germline V gene, CDR1 is GTSNPN and CDR2 is SVGIG (reference sequence). The CDR3 region is CAWSPYGGIYEQYF. The CDR3 DNA sequence: TGTGCCTGGAGCCCCTATGGGGGAATCTACGAGCAGTACTTC.